This T cell receptor (beta chain) emerged from a study of T cell responses to AZD1222 COVID-19 vaccine (dated by TCRdb to about 2021). Regarding the study in general: A total of 233 trial participants underwent TCR sequencing, of whom 200 to 220 had received two doses of AZD1222 and 26 had received two doses of the MenACWY control vaccine. Trial participants were enrolled into age subgroups of 18-55, 56-69 and 70-plus years, which contained about 150, 28 and 57 TCR-sequenced participants, respectively.

Reading the label with the study, this specimen's time point is: baseline before first vaccination. The label giving this sample's treatment or condition can be read as: meningococcal conjugate vaccine given as trial control. The vaccinee samples were drawn from two UK trials, COV001 and COV002, one of which was a single-blind randomized controlled phase 2/3 trial testing AZD1222 (ChAdOx1 nCoV-19) in healthy adults. Trial participant PBMC samples were collected at day 0 and day 28 after the second dose for TCRbeta chain sequencing. V is cut by 3 bases and J by 6 bases, and the space between the germline ends is 12 bases. The CDR3 spans 13 residues, from the cysteine through the phenylalanine. Only the CDR3 portion is preserved as DNA: 39 bases, with reading frame beginning at the first base. CDR1 and CDR2 (LNHDA, SQIVND) derive from the germline V gene (reference sequence). A remark on this clone: The antigen it binds to is not known. No base-level quality is on record; no much larger clone is a single base apart.

The CDR3 regions of human TCRbeta chains were subjected to immunosequencing. In the paper's pipeline: Repertoire TCRs were checked for matches against a reference library of SARS-CoV-2-specific TCRs that had been generated using the MIRA antigen-specificity platform. Breadth meant the fraction of unique TCRs that were SARS-CoV-2-associated, whereas depth meant the fraction of total T cells that were SARS-CoV-2-associated. Using the MIRA data, every spike-specific TCR was mapped to the spike region that the TCR reacted to and assigned to either a CD4 or a CD8 class. Log10-transformed breadth and depth values were compared by one-way ANOVA with Sidak's multiple comparisons tests. TCRdb re-hosts the immuneACCESS table, in-frame sequences only. Its copies lack some clones; in the studies checked, an unresolved V gene accounts for under half of them, and the cause for the rest is not known. D and trimming come from the DNA, and the V and J calls and clone size come from that table. For this sample the table gives 120,000 or so clones, of which roughly 91% were detected only once. Of the sample, about 4.2% falls within the top ten clones.

Overall study results and their limits: Vaccine-associated CD4 TCRs spanned the whole spike protein, with dominant responses in regions 160-218 and 743-854. Most participants were white British and females outnumbered males, and the authors suggested that clonal diversity may have been underestimated. The 56-69-year group was small, and its depth increase did not reach significance, likely because of low power. After two AZD1222 doses, both the breadth and the depth of spike-specific TCRs were significantly higher than at day 0 and than in MenACWY recipients. Nearly half of unique spike-specific TCRs reportedly recognized epitopes outside regions mutated in the B.1.351 and B.1.1.7 variants. Because no samples from the day 14 peak response were available, repertoires could be characterized only after the peak T cell response. Conclusions about previously exposed vaccinees were limited because only 5 or 6 AZD1222 recipients were SARS-CoV-2 seropositive at baseline.

The clonotype comes from an adult in good health. Here the sequenced sample was peripheral blood, taken on day 0 of MenACWY control vaccination. The rearranged chain carries TRBV19 and TRBJ2-7, with a tentative D gene TRBD1 over 6 matching bases. The DNA sequence reads TGTGCCAGTAGTATCGGACAGCTAGGCGAGCAGTACTTC. Protein translation: CASSIGQLGEQYF.